This paragraph covers one T cell receptor beta chain sequence. Its antigen remains unknown. Time point here: blood 2 weeks post-SBRT. Treatment specified: 15 Gy SBRT to primary tumor, nephrectomy 4 weeks later. Blood was sampled at baseline, 2 weeks and 4 weeks after SBRT. This renal cell carcinoma was of the clear cell type. These data are taken from a study of radiation and T cells in renal cell carcinoma. Findings and limits, study-wide: Baseline intratumoral clonotype presence is unknown without pretreatment biopsies.

The repertoire was sequenced with immunoSEQ multiplex PCR; TCRdb's copy has only in-frame clones and lacks some. The table lists just over 150,000 clones, about 91% of them singletons. Per germline, CDR1 LNHDA and CDR2 SQIVND (reference sequence). This CDR3 is 15 amino acids long. Deletions cut 3 bases from V and 1 base from J, with 13 bases between. This specimen consisted of blood, obtained from a patient whose treatment included radiotherapy and nephrectomy. The receptor comes from a woman between 50 and 59 years old with renal cell carcinoma. The chain carries TRBV19 and TRBJ2-7, with TRBD2 as a possible D gene (5 bases). The CDR3 DNA is TGTGCCAGTAGTATCGGCCACGGGGTTTCCTACGAGCAGTACTTC. Its protein is CASSIGHGVSYEQYF.